This T cell receptor beta chain was sequenced during a study of CD8 T cells in ankylosing spondylitis. Germline V gives CDR1 DFQATT, CDR2 SNEGSKA (reference sequence). The germline V and J ends were trimmed by 0 bases and 1 base, with 12 bases remaining between them. The CDR3 is made up of 15 amino acids. This clonotype was recorded many times. Its antigen is not identified. Broader study findings: Clones linked to disease, bearing a CD8+ phenotype, were relatively rare in peripheral blood. It was reported that disease-linked clones were significantly enriched in matched ankylosing spondylitis synovial fluid. For ankylosing spondylitis blood, a TCR beta motif of seven to nine highly homologous variants appeared characteristic.

TCRdb fed the 5' RACE reads into MiXCR, producing one record per CDR3 protein. The table shows about 200,000 distinct CDR3 sequences, with 20% to 30% occurring only once. The chain links TRBV20-1 to TRBJ1-1; weak D call: TRBD1 (6 bases). Input material: blood, either unsorted or a sorted T cell fraction (not recorded which). The sequence derives from a male donor with ankylosing spondylitis or in good health (not recorded which). CDR3 loop: CSAREDRSTNTEAFF. The CDR3 DNA is TGCAGTGCTAGAGAAGACAGGTCCACGAACACTGAAGCTTTCTTT.